This T cell receptor beta chain derives from a study of cytomegalovirus exposure and HLA in healthy donors. Details on this clone: The antigen remains unidentified.

Generated by immunoSEQ multiplex PCR, the TCRdb table keeps only in-frame clones and is missing some. The sample lists roughly 180,000 clones; roughly 86% were seen once. The CDR3 sequence is 16 residues long. The germline gives CDR1 MGHRA, CDR2 YSYEKL. Trimming cost V 0 bases and J 3 bases, with 12 bases left between them. Study outcomes and limitations: Within the 100 to 150 validation repertoires, first-cohort TCR clusters tended to co-occur, according to a later analysis. Three chains linked to CMV were shown in vitro to be specific for CMV antigens.

The receptor's source is a man under 40 in good health and CMV-seropositive. Input material: PBMCs. V and J are TRBV4-1 and TRBJ2-1; D gene uncertain. The CDR3 loop reads CASSQDGKGGYNEQFF. The CDR3 DNA sequence: TGCGCCAGCAGCCAAGATGGTAAGGGCGGCTACAATGAGCAGTTCTTC.